Shown below are 30 T cell receptor beta chains from a single sample sequenced in a study of glioma-infiltrating T cells. Using RNA template, CDR3s of TCR alpha and beta were amplified with iRepertoire arm-PCR. From the multiplex PCR reads, TCRdb called clonotypes with MiXCR, one entry per CDR3 protein. The sample includes approximately 120,000 distinct CDR3 sequences, 20% to 25% of them seen just once. Sequencing was done on a sample of glioma tissue, nonneoplastic brain tissue, or PBMCs (not recorded which). These receptors all stem from a human donor with low-grade glioma or glioblastoma, undergoing nonglioma brain surgery, or in good health (not recorded which).

This clonotype was seen repeatedly, ten times or more. The chain carries TRBV5-4 and TRBJ1-1; 8 bases match TRBD1. J gave up 2 bases and V 0 bases, and 3 bases lay outside the gene matches. There are 15 residues in the CDR3. The germline CDR1 and CDR2 sequences are SGHNT and YYREEE (reference sequence). The CDR3 DNA follows: TGTGCCAGCAGCTTGGGGGGGACAGGAAACACTGAAGCTTTCTTT. As protein: CASSLGGTGNTEAFF.

This clonotype was recorded many times. The CDR3 nucleotides are TGTGCCAGCAGACAACGACTAGCGGGCAATGAGCAGTTCTTC. Its translation: CASRQRLAGNEQFF. The rearrangement joins TRBV7-2 to TRBJ2-1, with 10 nucleotides matching TRBD2. The germline gives CDR1 SGHTA, CDR2 FQGNSA. This CDR3 has 14 amino acids. J was trimmed by 6 bases and V by 6 bases; bases with no gene match: 5.

On this clonotype: A clone one base away is much larger, so this may be a read error. This sequence joins TRBV10-3 and TRBJ2-1; D gene uncertain. Deletions cut 11 bases from V and 10 bases from J, with 18 bases between. The V gene's germline CDR1 is ENHRY and CDR2 SYGVKD. The CDR3 is 12 residues long. The CDR3 nucleotides read TGTGCCTCTCACCCGGCCGTGGGGGAGCAGTTCTTC. Protein sequence: CASHPAVGEQFF.

This clonotype was counted at least ten times. This sequence joins TRBV12-3 or TRBV12-4 and TRBJ2-7; D is perhaps TRBD2 (6 bases). V lost 6 bases and J lost 5, with 11 bases in between. This CDR3 comprises 12 residues. The CDR3 region has the DNA TGTGCCAGCAGCCGGGGACTGGACGAGCAGTACTTC. Protein product: CASSRGLDEQYF.

This chain joins TRBV6-4 and TRBJ2-2; D gene unclear. V shed 3 bases and J shed 6 bases, with 8 bases lying between them. The CDR3 covers 13 residues. Germline loops: CDR1 MRHNA, CDR2 SNTAGT. As DNA, the CDR3 is TGTGCCAGCAGTGAAGGAGAGGCCGGGGAGCTGTTTTTT. Its translation: CASSEGEAGELFF.

Of note for this clonotype: A much larger clone lies a single base off, so this may be a read error. The rearrangement uses TRBV7-9 and TRBJ2-3, with D perhaps assigned TRBD1 or TRBD2 (5 bases each). Germline values: CDR1 SEHNR, CDR2 FQNEAQ (reference sequence). CDR3 length: 15 amino acids. V was trimmed by 5 bases and J by 0 bases, leaving 12 bases between them. The CDR3 nucleotides read TGTGCCAGCAGCGATCCGGGACGGAGCACAGATACGCAGTATTTT. Protein product: CASSDPGRSTDTQYF. The complete variable domain, with remaining parts taken from reference TRBV7-9 and TRBJ2-3, reads DTGVSQNPRHKITKRGQNVTFRCDPISEHNRLYWYRQTLGQGPEFLTYFQNEAQLEKSRLLSDRFSAERPKGSFSTLEIQRTEQGDSAMYLCASSDPGRSTDTQYFGPGTRLTVL.

In this sample, this clonotype turned up many times. This chain joins TRBV3-1 and TRBJ2-7, with D hard to call. Per the germline V gene, CDR1 is LGHDT and CDR2 is YNNKEL (reference sequence). CDR3 length equals 16 residues. V was cut by 1 base and J by 2 bases, with 15 bases left in between. For the CDR3, the DNA is TGTGCCAGCAGCCAAGTTGGGGTGGCTGGAACCTACGAGCAGTACTTC. It encodes CASSQVGVAGTYEQYF.

This clonotype appeared many times. This chain joins TRBV6-2 or TRBV6-3 and TRBJ2-1; 10 bases map to TRBD1. CDR3 length: 15 amino acids. V trimming: 0 bases; J trimming: 7 bases; junction bases outside the gene matches: 3. Germline CDR1 and CDR2: MNHEY and SVGEGT. In DNA form, the CDR3 reads TGTGCCAGCAGTTACTCCGGGACAGGGGTGAATGAGCAGTTCTTC. Translated: CASSYSGTGVNEQFF.

This clonotype was counted many times. The chain has TRBV18 and TRBJ2-1, with D unresolved. Trimming took off 0 bases at V and 4 bases at J, with 10 bases between the two ends. The CDR3 is 15 amino acids. CDR1 and CDR2 (germline): KGHSH, LQKENI. The CDR3: CASSPPKLEYNEQFF. CDR3 in DNA: TGTGCCAGCTCACCACCGAAGTTGGAATACAATGAGCAGTTCTTC.

Regarding this clonotype: This may arise from a read error, as a much more abundant clone is one base away. The V and J genes are TRBV2 and TRBJ2-2; D is perhaps TRBD1 (6 bases). The CDR3 is 11 amino acids. Trimming removed 6 bases from V and 13 bases from J, with 12 bases in between. The germline V gene has CDR1 SNHLY and CDR2 FYNNEI. CDR3 loop: CASRNTRGLFF. The CDR3, as DNA: TGTGCCAGCAGAAACACCAGGGGGCTGTTTTTT. Full variable domain (rest looked up from reference TRBV2 and TRBJ2-2): EPEVTQTPSHQVTQMGQEVILRCVPISNHLYFYWYRQILGQKVEFLVSFYNNEISEKSEIFDDQFSVERPDGSNFTLKIRSTKLEDSAMYFCASRNTRGLFFGEGSRLTVL.

The table lists this clonotype with many counts. The rearrangement links TRBV20-1 to TRBJ2-7; D not certain. Trimming pared 5 bases from V and 2 bases from J, leaving 13 bases between. Germline loops: CDR1 DFQATT, CDR2 SNEGSKA (reference sequence). The CDR3 has 13 residues. This chain's CDR3 is CSALLSGAYEQYF. The CDR3 DNA is TGCAGTGCTCTGCTGAGTGGAGCCTACGAGCAGTACTTC.

This clonotype was counted many times. The V call is TRBV28, the J call TRBJ1-4; 9 positions match TRBD1. Germline CDR1 reads MDHEN; CDR2 reads SYDVKM. After removal of 7 bases from V and 2 bases from J, the junction contained 8 bases not matched to a gene. The CDR3 extends over 16 amino acids. This chain's CDR3 is CASTGQGSSTNEKLFF. The CDR3 DNA follows: TGTGCCAGCACGGGACAGGGATCGTCGACTAATGAAAAACTGTTTTTT.

This clonotype was observed a few times. A single base separates this from a much larger clone, so it may be a read error. V is TRBV7-2 and J is TRBJ1-5; D is ambiguous. Germline assignment: CDR1 SGHTA and CDR2 FQGNSA. This CDR3 contains 15 residues. CDR3 protein: CASSLELFSNKPQHF. As DNA, the CDR3 is TGTGCCAGCAGCTTAGAATTGTTTAGCAATAAGCCCCAGCATTTT.

Comments on this clonotype: A much larger clone differs by one base, so this may be a read error. The chain has TRBV4-1 and TRBJ2-1; D might be TRBD2 (6 bases). This CDR3 spans 15 amino acids. The germline V gene has CDR1 MGHRA and CDR2 YSYEKL. The V end was cut by 6 bases, the J end by 9 bases, with 21 bases between. The CDR3 DNA sequence: TGCGCCAGCAGGCCCCCGCTAGCGCTAGAGGGTGAGCAGTTCTTC. It is translated as CASRPPLALEGEQFF.

This clonotype has a handful of counts. The chain combines TRBV7-9 with TRBJ2-5; D gene ambiguous. Germline V gives CDR1 SEHNR, CDR2 FQNEAQ (reference sequence). The CDR3 is 13 residues long. Trimming took 2 bases from V and 0 from J, leaving 4 bases between them. CDR3 loop: CASSLTNQETQYF. DNA of the CDR3: TGTGCCAGCAGCTTAACGAACCAAGAGACCCAGTACTTC. Full variable domain (outside the CDR3, taken from reference TRBV7-9 and TRBJ2-5): DTGVSQNPRHKITKRGQNVTFRCDPISEHNRLYWYRQTLGQGPEFLTYFQNEAQLEKSRLLSDRFSAERPKGSFSTLEIQRTEQGDSAMYLCASSLTNQETQYFGPGTRLLVL.

Note on this clonotype: A much larger clone differs by one base, so this may be a read error. This chain links TRBV7-2 with TRBJ2-1; D unclear. The CDR3 totals 15 residues. Germline CDR1 is SGHTA and CDR2 is FQGNSA. Between the trimmed V and J ends, which lost 0 bases and 5 bases, there was a span of 11 bases. The CDR3 here is CASSLAAQPDNEQFF. CDR3 bases: TGTGCCAGCAGCTTAGCCGCCCAGCCCGACAATGAGCAGTTCTTC.

The rearrangement links TRBV12-3 or TRBV12-4 to TRBJ2-5; TRBD2 matches 12 bases. The ends lost 2 bases at V and 8 bases at J; junction bases unmatched: 3. The CDR3 length is 14 residues. As DNA, the CDR3 is TGTGCCAGCAGTTTAACTAGCGGGAGGTCCACCCAGTACTTC. Translation: CASSLTSGRSTQYF.

This clonotype was found many times. This chain uses TRBV4-1 with TRBJ2-3; D call uncertain. Germline CDR1 is MGHRA and CDR2 is YSYEKL. Trimming stripped 0 bases from V and 1 base from J, with 8 bases between. CDR3 length equals 15 residues. The CDR3 nucleotides read TGCGCCAGCAGCCAAGAGGGAAGGCGCACAGATACGCAGTATTTT. Amino acid sequence: CASSQEGRRTDTQYF.

This clonotype has at least ten counts. This rearrangement joins TRBV18 to TRBJ2-5, with TRBD1 matching 9 bases. The CDR3 sequence is 13 residues long. CDR1 and CDR2 (germline): KGHSH, LQKENI. The V and J ends lost 6 bases and 5 bases, in that order; junction bases with no gene match: 4. The CDR3 nucleotides read TGTGCCAGCTCGCGGACAGGGGTCGAGACCCAGTACTTC. As protein: CASSRTGVETQYF.

This clonotype was observed at least ten times. The V gene is TRBV25-1, the J gene TRBJ1-1; D gene ambiguous. Deletions cut 1 base from V and 4 bases from J, with 10 bases between. Germline-derived CDR1 and CDR2 are MGHDK and SYGVNS. The CDR3 runs 14 residues. The CDR3 region is CASSESPASTEAFF. CDR3 DNA: TGTGCCAGCAGTGAATCCCCAGCAAGCACTGAAGCTTTCTTT.

Comments on this clonotype: A much larger clone lies one base from this, so it may be a read error. The chain employs TRBV6-5 and TRBJ2-1; 10 bases align to TRBD2. In germline, CDR1 is MNHEY, CDR2 SVGAGI. This CDR3 spans 16 amino acids. The CDR3 DNA is TGTACCAGCAGTTACGACCTAGCGGGAGTGGGGAATGAGCAGTTCTTC. This sequence encodes CTSSYDLAGVGNEQFF.

This clonotype was counted ten times or more. The chain recombines TRBV7-6 with TRBJ2-1; D possibly corresponds to TRBD1 (5 bases). V lost 5 bases, J lost 3 bases, and 17 bases lay in between. The CDR3 length is 16 residues. Looked up from germline, CDR1 is SGHVS and CDR2 is FNYEAQ. CDR3 residues: CASSLWGAGDYNEQFF. The CDR3 coding sequence is TGTGCCAGCAGCCTCTGGGGCGCTGGGGACTACAATGAGCAGTTCTTC.

Of note for this clonotype: It may be a read error: a sequence one base away is much more abundant. This chain connects TRBV10-1 to TRBJ2-5, with D perhaps being TRBD1 or TRBD2 (5 bases each). The CDR3 length is 12 residues. Germline CDR1 WNHNN, CDR2 SYGVQD (reference sequence). CDR3 sequence (DNA): TGCGCCAGCGGGGCTAGCCAAGGGACCCAGTACTTC. It encodes CASGASQGTQYF.

This clonotype was found many times. The chain joins TRBV2 to TRBJ1-6; no clear D. V was pared by 5 bases and J by 6 bases, with 5 bases between. This CDR3 contains 12 residues. The germline V gene encodes CDR1 SNHLY and CDR2 FYNNEI. CDR3 bases: TGTGCCAGCAGTCTACCTAATTCACCCCTCCACTTT. It translates to CASSLPNSPLHF.

To note about this clonotype: A read error may explain this, as a much larger clone is one base away. The chain uses TRBV7-3 and TRBJ2-2, with D perhaps being TRBD1 or TRBD2 (5 bases each). CDR3 length: 17 residues. Deletions cut 4 bases from V and 0 bases from J, with 15 bases between. Germline V CDR1 and CDR2: SGHTA, FQGTGA. This CDR3 is CASSSSLVGANTGELFF. The CDR3 region has the DNA TGTGCCAGCAGCTCGTCTCTAGTGGGGGCGAACACCGGGGAGCTGTTTTTT.

The sample holds many counts of this clonotype. Here the CDR3 reads CASSTSGYYNEQFF. CDR3 bases: TGTGCCAGCAGCACCAGCGGCTACTACAATGAGCAGTTCTTC. The chain carries TRBV11-1 and TRBJ2-1, with D perhaps matching TRBD2 (5 bases). Germline V gene lookup returns CDR1 SGHAT and CDR2 FQDESV (reference sequence). The V and J ends lost 5 bases and 3 bases respectively, with 11 bases between them. This CDR3 contains 14 residues.

This clonotype was observed many times. The rearrangement links TRBV7-2 to TRBJ2-5; maybe TRBD1 (6 bases). Germline CDR1 and CDR2: SGHTA and FQGNSA. This CDR3 region has 15 residues. The V end lost 4 bases, the J end lost 0 bases, and 12 bases lay between the germline ends. This chain's CDR3 is CASSSQTGYQETQYF. The CDR3 DNA reads TGTGCCAGCAGCTCCCAGACAGGATACCAAGAGACCCAGTACTTC.

This clonotype appeared a single time. One base away lies a much larger clone, so this may be a sequencing read error. CDR3 sequence reads: CASSLADIGELFF. The CDR3, as DNA: TGTGCCAGCAGTCTAGCGGACATCGGGGAGCTGTTTTTT. This rearrangement joins TRBV6-4 to TRBJ2-2; TRBD2 aligns across 7 bases. The V gene's germline CDR1 is MRHNA and CDR2 SNTAGT. J lost 7 bases, V lost 5 bases, and 4 bases had no gene match. CDR3 size: 13 residues.

Concerning this clonotype itself: One base away lies a much larger clone, so this may be a sequencing read error. V is TRBV10-3 and J is TRBJ1-5; 7 bases are a match to TRBD1. The CDR3 loop spans 16 amino acids. Germline-derived CDR1 and CDR2 are ENHRY and SYGVKD. The CDR3, as DNA: TGTGCCATCAGTGAAGAAGGGGGCATGGGCAATCAGCACCAGCATTTT. Residues: CAISEEGGMGNQHQHF.

This clonotype has a count of ten or more. The chain links TRBV3-1 to TRBJ1-2; no clear D. Trimming stripped 0 bases from V and 6 bases from J, with 11 bases between. The CDR3 runs 14 residues. Germline-derived CDR1 and CDR2 are LGHDT and YNNKEL (reference sequence). Here the CDR3 reads CASSQDAGRNGYTF. In DNA form, the CDR3 reads TGTGCCAGCAGCCAAGACGCAGGAAGAAATGGCTACACCTTC.